This T cell receptor (beta chain) was observed in a study of technical replicates of blood from several donors. Method: immunoSEQ multiplex PCR; TCRdb's copy keeps in-frame clones and lacks some. The data contain about 79,000 clones, 90% to 95% of them seen just once; the ten biggest clones take up 0.2% to 0.3%. CDR1 is MNHNS, CDR2 SASEGT, per germline. V lost 6 bases and J lost 4; bases outside the gene matches: 5. This CDR3 has 14 residues. The V and J genes are TRBV6-1 and TRBJ1-5, with 8 bases matching TRBD1. Sequencing used T cells isolated from PBMCs. The clonotype comes from a human donor in good health. DNA of the CDR3: TGTGCCAGCAGCGTGACAGGGGCTAATCAGCCCCAGCATTTT. Amino acids: CASSVTGANQPQHF.